This T cell receptor (beta chain) was retrieved from a study of blood T cells in healthy people across ages. The V gene's germline CDR1 is MNHEY and CDR2 SVGAGI. The CDR3 is made up of 12 amino acids. Trimming shortened V by 2 bases and J by 5 bases, and 7 bases separated the two germline ends. Every donor provided around 9.3 milliliters of peripheral blood. Combining a sample-barcoded 5' primer with a J-beta primer mix, a second PCR ran for about 7 to 11 cycles. Via MiXCR, TCRdb re-called the 5' RACE reads, giving one row per CDR3 protein. The table records some 1.5 million distinct CDR3 sequences, roughly 28% of them present only once. This clonotype was counted ten times or more.

The TCR was taken from a woman aged 25 to 39 in good health. The chain joins TRBV6-5 to TRBJ2-7, with D perhaps being TRBD1 or TRBD2 (5 bases each). Sequencing input: blood. The CDR3 nucleotides read TGTGCCAGCAGTTACGGGGGTAACGAGCAGTACTTC. Protein product: CASSYGGNEQYF.